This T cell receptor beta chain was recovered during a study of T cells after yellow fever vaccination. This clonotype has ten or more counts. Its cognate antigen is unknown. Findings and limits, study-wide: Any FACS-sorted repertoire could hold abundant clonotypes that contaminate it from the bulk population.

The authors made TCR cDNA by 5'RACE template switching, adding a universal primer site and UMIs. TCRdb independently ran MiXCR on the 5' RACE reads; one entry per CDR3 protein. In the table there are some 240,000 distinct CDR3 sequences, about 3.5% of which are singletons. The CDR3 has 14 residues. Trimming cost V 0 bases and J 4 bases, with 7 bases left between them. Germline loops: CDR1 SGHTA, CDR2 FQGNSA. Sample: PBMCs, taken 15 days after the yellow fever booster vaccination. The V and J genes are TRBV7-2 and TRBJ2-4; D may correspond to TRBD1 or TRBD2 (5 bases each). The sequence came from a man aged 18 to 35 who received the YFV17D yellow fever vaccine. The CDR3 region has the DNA TGTGCCAGCAGCTTAGCGGGGGTAAAAAACATTCAGTACTTC. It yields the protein CASSLAGVKNIQYF.